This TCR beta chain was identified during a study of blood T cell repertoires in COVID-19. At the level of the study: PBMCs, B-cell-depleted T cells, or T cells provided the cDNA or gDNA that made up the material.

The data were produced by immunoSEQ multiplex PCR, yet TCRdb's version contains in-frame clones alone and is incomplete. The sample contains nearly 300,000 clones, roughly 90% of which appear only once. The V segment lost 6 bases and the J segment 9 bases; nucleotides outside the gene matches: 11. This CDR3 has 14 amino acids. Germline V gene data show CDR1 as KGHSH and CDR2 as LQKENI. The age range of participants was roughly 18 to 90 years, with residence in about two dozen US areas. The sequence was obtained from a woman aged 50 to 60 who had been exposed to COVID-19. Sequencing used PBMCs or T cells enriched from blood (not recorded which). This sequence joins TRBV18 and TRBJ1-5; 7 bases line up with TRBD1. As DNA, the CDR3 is TGTGCCAGCTCCCCCCTGGAGGGGGCCTTGCCCCAGCATTTT. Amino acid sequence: CASSPLEGALPQHF.